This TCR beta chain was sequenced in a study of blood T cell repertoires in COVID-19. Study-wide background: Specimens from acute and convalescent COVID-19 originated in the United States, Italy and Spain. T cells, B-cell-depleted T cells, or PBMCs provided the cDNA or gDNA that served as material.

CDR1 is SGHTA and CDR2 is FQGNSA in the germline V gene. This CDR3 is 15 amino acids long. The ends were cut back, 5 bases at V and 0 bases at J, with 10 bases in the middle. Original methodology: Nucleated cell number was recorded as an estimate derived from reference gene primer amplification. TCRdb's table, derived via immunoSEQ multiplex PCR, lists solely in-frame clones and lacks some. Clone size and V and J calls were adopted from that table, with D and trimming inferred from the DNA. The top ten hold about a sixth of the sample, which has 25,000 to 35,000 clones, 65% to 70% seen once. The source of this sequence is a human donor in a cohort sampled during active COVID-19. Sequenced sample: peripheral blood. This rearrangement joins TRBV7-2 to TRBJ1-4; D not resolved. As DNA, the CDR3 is TGTGCCAGCAGCCCGACGGGTGCAACTAATGAAAAACTGTTTTTT. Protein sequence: CASSPTGATNEKLFF.